This T cell receptor (beta chain) was identified in a study of siplizumab effects on memory and regulatory T cells. CDR3 length: 13 residues. Trimming took off 2 bases at V and 0 bases at J, with 4 bases between the two ends. The germline V gene has CDR1 LNHDA and CDR2 SQIVND (reference sequence). The data were produced by immunoSEQ multiplex PCR, yet TCRdb's version contains in-frame clones alone and is incomplete. The sample gives over 85,000 clones, 80% to 95% of which show up once; 6.5% to 8% is in the top ten. This receptor was identified in a human donor in good health. The sequencing sample was made of CD8+ T cells sorted from blood. The rearrangement uses TRBV19 and TRBJ1-1; D remains ambiguous. The CDR3 DNA follows: TGTGCCAGTAGTATATTCATGAACACTGAAGCTTTCTTT. Residues: CASSIFMNTEAFF.